The clone carrying this T cell receptor beta chain was detected once. Some clones are missing from TCRdb's copy, which holds only in-frame ones; the method was immunoSEQ multiplex PCR. Of roughly 130,000 clones listed, less than 95% are singletons. V lost 0 bases and J 0 bases, leaving 13 bases between the germline ends. Germline assignment: CDR1 SGHRS and CDR2 YFSETQ. The CDR3 extends over 16 amino acids. The entry originates in a study of control samples from healthy donors and cancer patients. The chain couples TRBV5-1 to TRBJ2-7; D gene unclear. Sequenced input: blood. The clonotype was recovered from a man between 18 and 29 years old in good health. The CDR3 coding sequence is TGCGCCAGCAGCTTGGTTACGATAGCCAACTCCTACGAGCAGTACTTC. Translating it yields CASSLVTIANSYEQYF.